Listed here are 3 T cell receptor beta chains from one sample, sequenced in a study of blood T cells in healthy people across ages. It was with a sample-barcoded 5' primer and a J-beta primer mix that a second PCR of about 7 to 12 cycles was run. Using its own MiXCR run on the 5' RACE reads, TCRdb lists one record per CDR3 protein. The sample lists about 510,000 distinct CDR3 sequences; 25% to 35% were seen once. The same data also contributed to another study, on T cells of mothers and their children.

Material for sequencing was blood. Source of these receptors: a boy younger than 10 in good health.

The chain combines TRBV12-3 or TRBV12-4 with TRBJ1-2; 8 nucleotides agree with TRBD1. The CDR3 consists of 14 residues. V lost 4 bases and J lost 5; bases outside the gene matches: 6. The CDR3 region has the DNA TGTGCCAGCAGTTCAGGGGGCGCGCCTTATGGCTACACCTTC. Its translation is CASSSGGAPYGYTF.

The chain joins TRBV18 to TRBJ2-7; 11 bases align to TRBD1. The germline CDR1 and CDR2 sequences are KGHSH and LQKENI. CDR3 size: 16 residues. V shed 0 bases, J shed 9 bases, and the junction held 10 bases outside the gene matches. CDR3 sequence reads: CASSPPWTGGESGQYF. In DNA, the CDR3 is TGTGCCAGCTCACCACCGTGGACAGGGGGCGAGTCGGGGCAGTACTTC.

V is TRBV12-3 or TRBV12-4 and J is TRBJ1-3; D gene uncertain. This CDR3 is built from 17 residues. V was trimmed by 1 base and J by 2 bases, leaving 15 bases between them. CDR3 sequence reads: CASSLGPTPFPGNTIYF. The CDR3 DNA is TGTGCCAGCAGTTTAGGGCCAACCCCGTTCCCTGGAAACACCATATATTTT.